Each of the 4 T cell receptor beta chains below was sequenced from the same sample in a study of T cell responses to AZD1222 COVID-19 vaccine. The method was immunoSEQ multiplex PCR; TCRdb's version includes in-frame clones alone and lacks a portion of them. The repertoire has more than 150,000 clones, 92% of them found once; the top ten carry roughly 1.9%. The source material was peripheral blood, sampled 28 days after the second AZD1222 dose. These receptors were collected from an adult who received the AZD1222 COVID-19 vaccine.

A single count supports this clone. The chain employs TRBV29-1 and TRBJ1-2; D gene ambiguous. V was shortened by 3 bases and J by 6 bases, with 8 bases between the two germline ends. Germline CDR1 is SQVTM and CDR2 is ANQGSEA. The CDR3 is 11 amino acids. CDR3 amino acids: CSVDRGNGYTF. The CDR3 DNA reads as TGCAGCGTTGATAGAGGGAATGGCTACACCTTC.

The chain combines TRBV18 with TRBJ2-5; weak D call: TRBD2 (5 bases). The V end was cut by 1 base, the J end by 1 base, with 7 bases between. CDR3 length: 14 residues. CDR1 and CDR2 from the germline V gene are KGHSH and LQKENI. The CDR3 nucleotides read TGTGCCAGCTCACCACAGGCGGGCCAAGAGACCCAGTACTTC. As protein: CASSPQAGQETQYF.

The chain links TRBV7-2 to TRBJ2-7; 9 bases match TRBD2. Germline CDR1 reads SGHTA; CDR2 reads FQGNSA. The CDR3 covers 17 residues. V gave up 2 bases and J gave up 1 base; unmatched junction bases: 9. The CDR3 bases are TGTGCCAGCAGCTTAACCTTAGCGGGGGCCCTATCCTACGAGCAGTACTTC. Translation: CASSLTLAGALSYEQYF. The complete variable domain, with remaining parts taken from reference TRBV7-2 and TRBJ2-7, reads GAGVSQSPSNKVTEKGKDVELRCDPISGHTALYWYRQSLGQGLEFLIYFQGNSAPDKSGLPSDRFSAERTGGSVSTLTIQRTQQEDSAVYLCASSLTLAGALSYEQYFGPGTRLTVT.

This clone was seen only a few times. The rearrangement joins TRBV7-2 to TRBJ1-1; maybe TRBD1 (5 bases). The CDR3 runs 14 residues. Germline CDR1 is SGHTA and CDR2 is FQGNSA. V was trimmed by 7 bases and J by 4 bases, leaving 16 bases between them. The CDR3 DNA sequence: TGTGCCAGCACCCTTAGAGGGACGGTCACTGAAGCTTTCTTT. This encodes CASTLRGTVTEAFF.